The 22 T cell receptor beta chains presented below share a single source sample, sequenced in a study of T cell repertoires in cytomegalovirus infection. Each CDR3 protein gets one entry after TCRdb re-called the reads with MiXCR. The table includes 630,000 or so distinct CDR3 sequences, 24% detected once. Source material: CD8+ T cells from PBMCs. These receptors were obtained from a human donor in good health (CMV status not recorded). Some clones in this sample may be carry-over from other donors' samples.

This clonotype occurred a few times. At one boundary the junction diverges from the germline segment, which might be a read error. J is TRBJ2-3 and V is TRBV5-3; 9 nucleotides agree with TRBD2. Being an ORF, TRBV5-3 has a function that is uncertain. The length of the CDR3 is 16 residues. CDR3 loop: CASSSGTSRATDTQYF. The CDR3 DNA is TGTGCCAGCAGCTCCGGGACTAGCAGAGCCACAGATACGCAGTATTTT.

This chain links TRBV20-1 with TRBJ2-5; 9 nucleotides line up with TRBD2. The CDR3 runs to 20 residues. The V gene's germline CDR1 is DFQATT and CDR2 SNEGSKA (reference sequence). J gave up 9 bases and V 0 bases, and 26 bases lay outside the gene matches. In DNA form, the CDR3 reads TGCAGTGCTAGAGAAAGGGCCCAGCGGGGGGCTCAAGGGGGCCAATCGGCCCAGTACTTC. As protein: CSARERAQRGAQGGQSAQYF.

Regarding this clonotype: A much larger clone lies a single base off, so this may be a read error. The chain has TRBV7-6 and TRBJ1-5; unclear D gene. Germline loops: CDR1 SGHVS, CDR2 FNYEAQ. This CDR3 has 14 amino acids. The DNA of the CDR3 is TGTGTCAGCAGCGAAGGGATTAGCAATCAGCCCCAGCATTTT. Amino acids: CVSSEGISNQPQHF.

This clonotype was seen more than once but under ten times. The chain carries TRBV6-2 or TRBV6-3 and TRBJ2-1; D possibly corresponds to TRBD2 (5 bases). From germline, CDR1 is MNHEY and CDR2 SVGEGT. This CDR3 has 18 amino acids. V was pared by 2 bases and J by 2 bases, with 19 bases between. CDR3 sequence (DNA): TGTGCCAGCAGTTACCGACGATCAAGTGGAGGTGCCTACAATGAGCAGTTCTTC. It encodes CASSYRRSSGGAYNEQFF.

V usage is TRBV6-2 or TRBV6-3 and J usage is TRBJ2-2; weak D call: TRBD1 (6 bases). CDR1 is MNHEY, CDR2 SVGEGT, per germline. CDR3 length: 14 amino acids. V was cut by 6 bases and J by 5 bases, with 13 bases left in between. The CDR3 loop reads CASRQGSLTGELFF. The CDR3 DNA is TGTGCCAGCAGGCAGGGGAGTTTAACCGGGGAGCTGTTTTTT.

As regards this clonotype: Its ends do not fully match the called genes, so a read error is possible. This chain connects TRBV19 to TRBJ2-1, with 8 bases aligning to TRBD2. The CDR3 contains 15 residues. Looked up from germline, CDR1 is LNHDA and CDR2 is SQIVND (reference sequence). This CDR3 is CASSIPGGALNEQLF. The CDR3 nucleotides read TGTGCCAGTAGTATCCCCGGGGGGGCCTTAAATGAGCAGCTCTTC.

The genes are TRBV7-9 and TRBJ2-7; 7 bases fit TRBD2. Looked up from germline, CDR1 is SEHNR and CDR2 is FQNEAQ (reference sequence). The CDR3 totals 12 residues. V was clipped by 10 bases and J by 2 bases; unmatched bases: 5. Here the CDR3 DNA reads TGTGCCACCTACGGGAGGACCTACGAGCAGTACGTC. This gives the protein CATYGRTYEQYV.

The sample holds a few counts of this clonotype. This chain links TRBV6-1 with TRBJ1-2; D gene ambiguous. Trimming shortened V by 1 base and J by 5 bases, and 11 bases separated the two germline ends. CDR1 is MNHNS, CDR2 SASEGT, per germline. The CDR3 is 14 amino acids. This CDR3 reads CASSEELNLYGYTF. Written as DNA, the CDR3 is TGTGCCAGCAGTGAAGAACTAAACCTTTATGGCTACACCTTC.

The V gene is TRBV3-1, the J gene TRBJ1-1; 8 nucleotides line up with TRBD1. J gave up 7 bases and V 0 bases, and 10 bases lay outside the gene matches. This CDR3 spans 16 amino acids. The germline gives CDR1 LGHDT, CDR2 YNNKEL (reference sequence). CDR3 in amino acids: CASSQELGQALDEAFF. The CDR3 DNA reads TGTGCCAGCAGCCAAGAATTGGGACAGGCCCTCGATGAAGCTTTCTTT.

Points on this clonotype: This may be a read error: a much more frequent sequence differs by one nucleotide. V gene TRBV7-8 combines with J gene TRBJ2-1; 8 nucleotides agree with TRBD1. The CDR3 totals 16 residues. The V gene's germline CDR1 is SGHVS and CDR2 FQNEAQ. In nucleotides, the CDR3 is TGTGCCAGCAGCTTAGGGACAGGGCGCTCCGACAATGAGCAGTTCTTC. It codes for CASSLGTGRSDNEQFF.

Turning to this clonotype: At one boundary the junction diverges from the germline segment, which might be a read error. The CDR3 spells CVSSEYFRGDDEQFF. The CDR3 DNA reads TGTGTCAGCAGTGAATATTTTCGGGGGGACGATGAGCAGTTCTTC. V is TRBV25-1 and J is TRBJ2-1, with 7 positions matching TRBD2. Per the germline V gene, CDR1 is MGHDK and CDR2 is SYGVNS. This CDR3 region has 15 residues.

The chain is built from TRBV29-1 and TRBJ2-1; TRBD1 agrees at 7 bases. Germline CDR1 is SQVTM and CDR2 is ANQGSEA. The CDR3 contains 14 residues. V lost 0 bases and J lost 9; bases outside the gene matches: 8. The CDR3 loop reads CSVEEGQIRFEQFF. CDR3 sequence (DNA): TGCAGCGTTGAAGAGGGACAGATCCGTTTTGAGCAGTTCTTC.

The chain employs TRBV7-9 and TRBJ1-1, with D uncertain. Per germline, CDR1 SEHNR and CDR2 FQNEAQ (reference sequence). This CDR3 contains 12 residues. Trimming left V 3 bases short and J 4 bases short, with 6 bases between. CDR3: CASSFWSTEAFF. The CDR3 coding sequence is TGTGCCAGCAGCTTTTGGAGCACTGAAGCTTTCTTT.

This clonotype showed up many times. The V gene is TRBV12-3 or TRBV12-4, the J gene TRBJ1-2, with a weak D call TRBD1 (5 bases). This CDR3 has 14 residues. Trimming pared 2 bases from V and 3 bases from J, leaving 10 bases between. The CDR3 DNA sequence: TGTGCCAGCAGTTTACAGGGCGCTCACTATGGCTACACCTTC. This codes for CASSLQGAHYGYTF.

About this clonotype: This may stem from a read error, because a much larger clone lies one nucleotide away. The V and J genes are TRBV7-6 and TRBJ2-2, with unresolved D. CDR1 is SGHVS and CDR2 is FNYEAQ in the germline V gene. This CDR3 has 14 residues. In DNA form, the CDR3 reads TGTGCCAACAGCCCCTATGGGGATCTCGGGGAGCTGTTTTTT. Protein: CANSPYGDLGELFF.

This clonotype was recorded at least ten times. The CDR3: CASSSPRGPGNTGELFF. CDR3 sequence (DNA): TGTGCCAGCAGCTCCCCACGGGGGCCAGGGAACACCGGGGAGCTGTTTTTT. The chain carries TRBV7-8 and TRBJ2-2; perhaps D is TRBD1 or TRBD2 (6 bases each). Trimming removed 4 bases from V and 1 base from J, with 16 bases in between. This CDR3 region has 17 residues. The germline CDR1 and CDR2 sequences are SGHVS and FQNEAQ.

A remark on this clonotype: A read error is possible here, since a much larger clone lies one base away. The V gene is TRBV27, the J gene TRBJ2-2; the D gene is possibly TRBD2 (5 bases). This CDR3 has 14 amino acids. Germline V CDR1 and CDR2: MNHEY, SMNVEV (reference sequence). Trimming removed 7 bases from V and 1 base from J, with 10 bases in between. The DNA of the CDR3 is TGTGCCAGCACTTGGGGAGTGAACACCGGGGAGCTGTTTTTT. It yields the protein CASTWGVNTGELFF.

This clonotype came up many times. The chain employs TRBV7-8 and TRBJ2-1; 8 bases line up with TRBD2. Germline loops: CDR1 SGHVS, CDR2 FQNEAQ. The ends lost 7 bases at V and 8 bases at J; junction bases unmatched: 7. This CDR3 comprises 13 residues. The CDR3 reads CASTGTRVYEQFF. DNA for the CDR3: TGTGCCAGCACCGGGACTAGGGTCTATGAGCAGTTCTTC.

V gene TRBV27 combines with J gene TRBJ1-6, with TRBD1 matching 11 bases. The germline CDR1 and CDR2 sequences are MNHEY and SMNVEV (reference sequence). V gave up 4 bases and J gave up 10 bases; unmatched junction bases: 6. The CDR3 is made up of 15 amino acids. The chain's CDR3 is CASSSGQGARSPLHF. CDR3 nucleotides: TGTGCCAGCAGTTCCGGACAGGGGGCTCGGTCACCCCTCCACTTT.

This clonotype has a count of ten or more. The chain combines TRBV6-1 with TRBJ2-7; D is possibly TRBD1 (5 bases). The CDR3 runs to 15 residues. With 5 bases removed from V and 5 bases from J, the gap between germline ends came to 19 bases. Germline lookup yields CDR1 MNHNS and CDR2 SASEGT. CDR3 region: CASSLRAGLIDEQYF. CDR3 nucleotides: TGTGCCAGCAGTTTAAGGGCAGGGCTTATCGACGAGCAGTACTTC.

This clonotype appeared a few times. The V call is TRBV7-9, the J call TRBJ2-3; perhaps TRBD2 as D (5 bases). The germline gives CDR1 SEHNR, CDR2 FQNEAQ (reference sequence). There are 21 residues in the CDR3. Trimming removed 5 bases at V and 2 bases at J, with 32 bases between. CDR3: CASSPAGNWAPSPDPTDTQYF. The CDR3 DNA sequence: TGTGCCAGCAGCCCCGCCGGAAATTGGGCGCCTAGCCCAGATCCCACAGATACGCAGTATTTT.

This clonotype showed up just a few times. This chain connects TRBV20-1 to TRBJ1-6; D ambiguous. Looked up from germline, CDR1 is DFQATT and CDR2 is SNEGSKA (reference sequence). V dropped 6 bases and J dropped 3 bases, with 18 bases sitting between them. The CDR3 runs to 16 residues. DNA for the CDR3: TGCAGTGCGCAGACCCAGGACGGCCTCTATAATTCACCCCTCCACTTT. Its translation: CSAQTQDGLYNSPLHF.